One sample yielded the 32 T cell receptor beta chains listed below, sequenced in a study of T cells in localized non-small cell lung cancer. TCRdb keeps only in-frame clones here, not all; method: immunoSEQ multiplex PCR. The sample has under 10,000 clones; about 93% are singletons. Material: peripheral blood, obtained before any cancer treatment. The receptors originated from a woman aged 40-69 years with stage I lung adenocarcinoma.

This sequence joins TRBV9 and TRBJ2-1; 10 positions agree with TRBD2. The germline V gene encodes CDR1 SGDLS and CDR2 YYNGEE. There are 15 residues in the CDR3. Losses at the gene ends were 0 bases for V and 9 bases for J; bases not matched to a gene: 6. This CDR3 is CASSVAPSGSGEQFF. The CDR3, as DNA: TGTGCCAGCAGCGTAGCTCCTAGCGGGAGCGGTGAGCAGTTCTTC.

The chain links TRBV9 to TRBJ2-2, with TRBD2 as a possible D gene (6 bases). The CDR3 runs to 15 residues. V lost 3 bases to trimming and J lost 6 bases, with 15 bases between them. Germline CDR1 and CDR2: SGDLS and YYNGEE. The CDR3: CASSAGLARPGELFF. The CDR3 nucleotides are TGTGCCAGCAGCGCCGGGCTAGCGCGTCCCGGGGAGCTGTTTTTT. Full variable domain (rest looked up from reference TRBV9 and TRBJ2-2): DSGVTQTPKHLITATGQRVTLRCSPRSGDLSVYWYQQSLDQGLQFLIQYYNGEERAKGNILERFSAQQFPDLHSELNLSSLELGDSALYFCASSAGLARPGELFFGEGSRLTVL.

V gene TRBV4-2 combines with J gene TRBJ2-3, with 7 bases that match TRBD2. V dropped 0 bases and J dropped 0; count of bases not matched to a gene: 3. This CDR3 spans 16 amino acids. CDR1 LGHNA and CDR2 YNFKEQ come from the germline V gene. CDR3 nucleotides: TGTGCCAGCAGCCAAGATGGGGGGGGAAGCACAGATACGCAGTATTTT. This encodes CASSQDGGGSTDTQYF.

This chain connects TRBV15 to TRBJ2-3, with D possibly being TRBD1 or TRBD2 (5 bases each). CDR3 length: 17 residues. CDR1 and CDR2 from the germline V gene are LNHNV and YYDKDF (reference sequence). Trimming pared 0 bases from V and 2 bases from J, leaving 15 bases between. Written as DNA, the CDR3 is TGTGCCACCAGCAGAGATCTTGGGACGGGGACCACAGATACGCAGTATTTT. The encoded protein is CATSRDLGTGTTDTQYF.

This chain joins TRBV7-8 and TRBJ1-4; a weak D match, TRBD1 (5 bases). The length of the CDR3 is 17 residues. Germline CDR1 and CDR2: SGHVS and FQNEAQ. With 2 bases removed from V and 7 bases from J, the gap between germline ends came to 20 bases. CDR3 in DNA: TGTGCCAGCAGCTTATTTTCGCAGGGTGGGTTCGGTGAAAAACTGTTTTTT. Its translation: CASSLFSQGGFGEKLFF.

The rearrangement uses TRBV5-6 and TRBJ1-1; D ambiguous. Trimming took off 5 bases at V and 0 bases at J, with 8 bases between the two ends. The CDR3 loop spans 13 amino acids. Per germline, CDR1 SGHDT and CDR2 YYEEEE. Written as DNA, the CDR3 is TGTGCCAGCAGTTACGGAGTGAACACTGAAGCTTTCTTT. Translating gives CASSYGVNTEAFF. Based on the CDR3 plus reference TRBV5-6 and TRBJ1-1, the full variable domain is DAGVTQSPTHLIKTRGQQVTLRCSPKSGHDTVSWYQQALGQGPQFIFQYYEEEERQRGNFPDRFSGHQFPNYSSELNVNALLLGDSALYLCASSYGVNTEAFFGQGTRLTVV.

The V call is TRBV4-1, the J call TRBJ2-7; D not certain. The CDR3 loop spans 13 amino acids. The germline V gene has CDR1 MGHRA and CDR2 YSYEKL. Trimming took 0 bases from V and 2 from J, leaving 5 bases between them. DNA for the CDR3: TGCGCCAGCAGCCAAGATGGGGCCTACGAGCAGTACTTC. The encoded protein is CASSQDGAYEQYF.

The V and J genes are TRBV5-1 and TRBJ1-4; D not certain. V lost 3 bases, J lost 2 bases, and 11 bases lay in between. Germline CDR1 reads SGHRS; CDR2 reads YFSETQ. The CDR3 runs 15 residues. The CDR3 is CASSSDRWTNEKLFF. The CDR3 DNA reads TGCGCCAGCAGCTCCGACCGATGGACTAATGAAAAACTGTTTTTT.

V and J are TRBV7-9 and TRBJ2-5; 10 positions agree with TRBD2. The CDR3 spans 17 residues. CDR1 is SEHNR, CDR2 FQNEAQ, per germline (reference sequence). V lost 2 bases and J lost 5; bases outside the gene matches: 11. CDR3 sequence reads: CASSLTGLAGVGETQYF. CDR3 sequence (DNA): TGTGCCAGCAGCTTAACAGGTCTAGCGGGAGTGGGGGAGACCCAGTACTTC.

CDR3 sequence reads: CASSEPTGTNEKLFF. The DNA of the CDR3 is TGTGCCAGCAGTGAACCGACAGGGACGAATGAAAAACTGTTTTTT. The V and J genes are TRBV6-1 and TRBJ1-4; 7 bases agree with TRBD1. CDR1 is MNHNS, CDR2 SASEGT, per germline. Losses at the gene ends were 2 bases for V and 5 bases for J; bases not matched to a gene: 5. This CDR3 comprises 15 residues.

The rearrangement links TRBV7-2 to TRBJ2-4; maybe TRBD1 (7 bases). The germline V gene has CDR1 SGHTA and CDR2 FQGNSA. V was clipped by 5 bases and J by 6 bases, with 20 bases between them. This CDR3 has 16 amino acids. CDR3 sequence: CASSPGDRFSVNIQYF. The CDR3 DNA reads as TGTGCCAGCAGCCCGGGGGACAGATTTTCGGTAAACATTCAGTACTTC.

In DNA, the CDR3 is TGCGCCAGCAGTGTCCTCCTTCCCGGGGAGCTGTTTTTT. Amino acid sequence: CASSVLLPGELFF. The chain joins TRBV10-2 to TRBJ2-2; D is unresolved. CDR1 and CDR2 (germline): WSHSY, SAAADI. CDR3 length equals 13 residues. The V end was cut by 4 bases, the J end by 6 bases, with 9 bases between.

This clone has only a few counts. J is TRBJ2-5 and V is TRBV5-6, with a possible D match to TRBD1 (5 bases). Trimming shortened V by 3 bases and J by 0 bases, and 6 bases separated the two germline ends. This CDR3 is built from 13 residues. Germline loops: CDR1 SGHDT, CDR2 YYEEEE. The CDR3 DNA is TGTGCCAGCAGCTCCAGGGACCAAGAGACCCAGTACTTC. This encodes CASSSRDQETQYF.

This clone appeared once. The chain has TRBV30 and TRBJ2-1, with D perhaps TRBD1 or TRBD2 (6 bases each). V dropped 2 bases and J dropped 8 bases, with 19 bases sitting between them. The germline V gene has CDR1 GTSNPN and CDR2 SVGIG (reference sequence). The CDR3 is 15 residues long. CDR3 nucleotides: TGTGCCTGGAGTTTAGGTAGCGGAGGGGGTGATGAGCAGTTCTTC. It translates to CAWSLGSGGGDEQFF.

This chain joins TRBV11-2 and TRBJ2-5; the D is unclear. The V gene lost 0 bases and the J gene lost 6 bases, with 5 bases spanning the gap. CDR1 and CDR2 from the germline V gene are SGHAT and FQNNGV. The CDR3 contains 12 residues. The CDR3 DNA reads as TGTGCCAGCAGCTTAGATTTAAAGACCCAGTACTTC. Encoded protein: CASSLDLKTQYF.

The chain couples TRBV19 to TRBJ2-5; D not certain. Deletions cut 3 bases from V and 3 bases from J, with 8 bases between. Germline V gene sequence: CDR1 LNHDA, CDR2 SQIVND (reference sequence). The CDR3 contains 13 residues. CDR3 sequence: CASSITSEETQYF. CDR3 DNA sequence: TGTGCCAGTAGTATTACCAGCGAAGAGACCCAGTACTTC.

The J gene is TRBJ2-4, the V gene TRBV19; 11 positions agree with TRBD2. There are 14 residues in the CDR3. Germline lookup yields CDR1 LNHDA and CDR2 SQIVND (reference sequence). V lost 8 bases and J lost 6; bases outside the gene matches: 6. CDR3 amino acids: CASSSGGYRNIQYF. CDR3 DNA sequence: TGTGCCAGTTCTAGCGGGGGGTACAGAAACATTCAGTACTTC. Together with reference TRBV19 and TRBJ2-4, the CDR3 gives the full variable domain: DGGITQSPKYLFRKEGQNVTLSCEQNLNHDAMYWYRQDPGQGLRLIYYSQIVNDFQKGDIAEGYSVSREKKESFPLTVTSAQKNPTAFYLCASSSGGYRNIQYFGAGTRLSVL.

The table lists this clone with a few counts. The gene calls are TRBV6-1 and TRBJ1-1; D ambiguous. The CDR3 contains 14 residues. Germline values: CDR1 MNHNS, CDR2 SASEGT. V was cut by 6 bases and J by 1 base, with 12 bases left in between. CDR3 bases: TGTGCCAGCAGAGACCGGACTGGGAACACTGAAGCTTTCTTT. Translated: CASRDRTGNTEAFF.

The chain employs TRBV19 and TRBJ1-5; D is uncertain. Trimming shortened V by 5 bases and J by 0 bases, and 8 bases separated the two germline ends. The V gene's germline CDR1 is LNHDA and CDR2 SQIVND (reference sequence). This CDR3 spans 14 amino acids. The DNA of the CDR3 is TGTGCCAGTAGTTCTCCTAATAGCAATCAGCCCCAGCATTTT. This codes for CASSSPNSNQPQHF. Variable domain in full (rest from reference TRBV19 and TRBJ1-5): DGGITQSPKYLFRKEGQNVTLSCEQNLNHDAMYWYRQDPGQGLRLIYYSQIVNDFQKGDIAEGYSVSREKKESFPLTVTSAQKNPTAFYLCASSSPNSNQPQHFGDGTRLSIL.

This rearrangement joins TRBV5-4 to TRBJ2-5; D uncertain. Trimming pared 1 base from V and 5 bases from J, leaving 3 bases between. CDR1 and CDR2 (germline): SGHNT, YYREEE (reference sequence). The CDR3 has 11 residues. This CDR3 is CASSLQETQYF. CDR3 in DNA: TGTGCCAGCAGCTTGCAGGAGACCCAGTACTTC.

The V call is TRBV7-3, the J call TRBJ2-3; weak D call: TRBD2 (6 bases). The CDR3 has 14 amino acids. V was trimmed by 5 bases and J by 8 bases, leaving 17 bases between them. The germline V gene has CDR1 SGHTA and CDR2 FQGTGA. CDR3 sequence reads: CASSPTLSEGTQYF. In DNA, the CDR3 is TGTGCCAGCAGCCCAACTTTATCGGAGGGTACGCAGTATTTT.

The chain recombines TRBV5-1 with TRBJ2-2; 10 bases align to TRBD2. The CDR3 sequence is 17 residues long. Germline V gene data show CDR1 as SGHRS and CDR2 as YFSETQ. The V segment lost 1 base and the J segment 4 bases; nucleotides outside the gene matches: 7. The CDR3 sequence: CASSLFPSGSGTGELFF. The DNA for the CDR3 is TGCGCCAGCAGCTTGTTCCCTAGCGGGAGTGGCACCGGGGAGCTGTTTTTT.

Here the CDR3 DNA reads TGCGCCAGCAGCCAAGCCCGGGACAGACTTTCTTTGAGGTACTTC. It yields the protein CASSQARDRLSLRYF. The chain joins TRBV4-1 to TRBJ2-5; 7 bases fit TRBD1. This CDR3 has 15 residues. The V gene's germline CDR1 is MGHRA and CDR2 YSYEKL. The ends lost 1 base at V and 13 bases at J; junction bases unmatched: 15.

V gene TRBV7-2 combines with J gene TRBJ1-5; TRBD1 might be the D (6 bases). Germline-derived CDR1 and CDR2 are SGHTA and FQGNSA. The CDR3 runs 16 residues. Between the trimmed V and J ends, which lost 0 bases and 0 bases, there was a span of 9 bases. CDR3 in amino acids: CASSLARGYSNQPQHF. CDR3 nucleotides: TGTGCCAGCAGCTTAGCCAGGGGTTATAGCAATCAGCCCCAGCATTTT.

The chain couples TRBV6-4 to TRBJ2-1; 10 nucleotides agree with TRBD1. CDR1 MRHNA and CDR2 SNTAGT come from the germline V gene. CDR3 length: 14 residues. Unmatched junction bases numbered 4, after V lost 5 bases and J lost 6 bases. CDR3 nucleotides: TGTGCCAGCAGTCCGCGGACAGGGGGCAATGAGCAGTTCTTC. Amino acid sequence: CASSPRTGGNEQFF.

In its sample, this clone was seen a few times. The chain joins TRBV6-1 to TRBJ1-2; D may be TRBD1 (5 bases). This CDR3 region has 15 residues. Germline lookup yields CDR1 MNHNS and CDR2 SASEGT. V lost 8 bases and J 0 bases, leaving 16 bases between the germline ends. CDR3 nucleotides: TGTGCCAGCCTTAATACCGGGACGACTAACTATGGCTACACCTTC. It yields the protein CASLNTGTTNYGYTF.

The rearrangement links TRBV19 to TRBJ1-2, with a weak D call TRBD1 (6 bases). The CDR3 length is 14 residues. Germline V lookup: CDR1 LNHDA, CDR2 SQIVND (reference sequence). Trimming shortened V by 7 bases and J by 5 bases, and 17 bases separated the two germline ends. Here the CDR3 DNA reads TGTGCCAGTAAGGGGGGGACGGATCCTTATGGCTACACCTTC. Translation gives CASKGGTDPYGYTF.

The V call is TRBV5-1, the J call TRBJ1-6, with 8 bases fitting TRBD1. CDR3 size: 19 residues. Trimming took 0 bases from V and 0 from J; bases not matched to a gene: 8. Looked up from germline, CDR1 is SGHRS and CDR2 is YFSETQ. The CDR3 nucleotides are TGCGCCAGCAGCTTGGCAGGACAGGGAGGGAGCTCCTATAATTCACCCCTCCACTTT. As protein: CASSLAGQGGSSYNSPLHF.

The V call is TRBV30, the J call TRBJ1-4, with 9 bases fitting TRBD1. The CDR3 runs to 15 residues. V dropped 2 bases and J dropped 5; count of bases not matched to a gene: 6. The V gene's germline CDR1 is GTSNPN and CDR2 SVGIG (reference sequence). DNA for the CDR3: TGTGCCTGGAGTAGGTGGGGACAGGGAAATGAAAAACTGTTTTTT. Its protein product is CAWSRWGQGNEKLFF.

The chain couples TRBV7-2 to TRBJ1-1; no clear D gene. This CDR3 spans 12 amino acids. V dropped 5 bases and J dropped 5 bases, with 9 bases sitting between them. Germline V lookup: CDR1 SGHTA, CDR2 FQGNSA. The CDR3 DNA sequence: TGTGCCAGCAGCAAAGGGTGGACTGAAGCTTTCTTT. The encoded protein is CASSKGWTEAFF.

The V gene is TRBV9, the J gene TRBJ1-2, with 8 nucleotides matching TRBD1. The CDR3 extends over 14 amino acids. The V gene end was trimmed by 4 bases and the J gene end by 6 bases; junction bases not matched to a gene: 8. The germline V gene encodes CDR1 SGDLS and CDR2 YYNGEE. CDR3 sequence: CASSPPDRVNGYTF. CDR3 nucleotides: TGTGCCAGCAGCCCACCGGACAGGGTGAATGGCTACACCTTC. The variable domain in full, completed from reference TRBV9 and TRBJ1-2, reads DSGVTQTPKHLITATGQRVTLRCSPRSGDLSVYWYQQSLDQGLQFLIQYYNGEERAKGNILERFSAQQFPDLHSELNLSSLELGDSALYFCASSPPDRVNGYTFGSGTRLTVV.

The chain couples TRBV7-9 to TRBJ1-1, with D possibly being TRBD1 (5 bases). Between the trimmed V and J ends, which lost 2 bases and 4 bases, there was a span of 8 bases. The germline V gene has CDR1 SEHNR and CDR2 FQNEAQ (reference sequence). The CDR3 runs 13 residues. CDR3 loop: CASSLNQGTEAFF. The CDR3 DNA reads as TGTGCCAGCAGCTTAAACCAGGGCACTGAAGCTTTCTTT.